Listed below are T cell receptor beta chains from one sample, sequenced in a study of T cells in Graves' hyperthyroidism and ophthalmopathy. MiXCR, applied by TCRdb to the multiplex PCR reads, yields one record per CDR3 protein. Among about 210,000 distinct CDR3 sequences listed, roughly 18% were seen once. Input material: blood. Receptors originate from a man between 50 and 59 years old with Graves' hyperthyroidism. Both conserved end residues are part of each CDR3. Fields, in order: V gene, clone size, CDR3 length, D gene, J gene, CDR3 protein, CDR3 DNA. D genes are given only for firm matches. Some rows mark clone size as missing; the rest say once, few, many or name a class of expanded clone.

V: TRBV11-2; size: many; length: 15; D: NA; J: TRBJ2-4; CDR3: CASSLSGLAKNIQYF; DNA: TGTGCCAGCAGCTTATCCGGGCTAGCCAAAAACATTCAGTACTTC
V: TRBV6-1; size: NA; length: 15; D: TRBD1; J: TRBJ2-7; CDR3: CASSEETGTPYEQYF; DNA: TGTGCCAGCAGTGAAGAGACAGGGACCCCCTACGAGCAGTACTTC
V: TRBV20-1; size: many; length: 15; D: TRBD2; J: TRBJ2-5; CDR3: CSARTSGTNQETQYF; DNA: TGCAGTGCAAGGACTAGCGGGACAAACCAAGAGACCCAGTACTTC
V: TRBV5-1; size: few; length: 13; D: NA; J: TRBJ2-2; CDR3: CASSAPSNGELFF; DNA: TGCGCCAGCTCGGCCCCCAGCAACGGGGAGCTGTTTTTT
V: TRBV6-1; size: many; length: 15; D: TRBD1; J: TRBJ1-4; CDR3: CASSEEGQGNEKLFF; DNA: TGTGCCAGCAGTGAAGAGGGACAGGGTAATGAAAAACTGTTTTTT
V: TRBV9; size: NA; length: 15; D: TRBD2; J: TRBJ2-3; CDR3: CASSASGGSTDTQYF; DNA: TGTGCCAGCAGCGCTAGCGGGGGGAGCACAGATACGCAGTATTTT
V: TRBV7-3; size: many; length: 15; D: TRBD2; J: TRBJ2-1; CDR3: CASSLMTGWGGEQFF; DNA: TGTGCCAGCAGCTTAATGACGGGATGGGGGGGAGAGCAGTTCTTC
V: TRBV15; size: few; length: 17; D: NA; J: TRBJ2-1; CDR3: CATSRDGSTRSYNEQFF; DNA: TGTGCCACCAGTCGGGACGGAAGTACCCGATCCTACAATGAGCAGTTCTTC
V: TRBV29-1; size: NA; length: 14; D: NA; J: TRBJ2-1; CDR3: CSVEDRRSTRGQFF; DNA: TGCAGCGTTGAAGATCGGCGCAGCACCCGGGGGCAGTTCTTC
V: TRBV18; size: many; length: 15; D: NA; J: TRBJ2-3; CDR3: CASSPPELMGDTQYF; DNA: TGTGCCAGCTCACCACCGGAGTTGATGGGGGATACGCAGTATTTT
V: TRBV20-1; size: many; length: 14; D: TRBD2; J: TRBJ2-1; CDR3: CSAEGTSGRDEQFF; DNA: TGCAGTGCCGAGGGGACTAGCGGGAGAGATGAGCAGTTCTTC
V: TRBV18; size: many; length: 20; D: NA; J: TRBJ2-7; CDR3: CASSLSSGGPALGLAYEQYF; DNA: TGTGCCAGCTCACTATCCTCCGGGGGACCGGCCCTGGGATTGGCCTACGAGCAGTACTTC
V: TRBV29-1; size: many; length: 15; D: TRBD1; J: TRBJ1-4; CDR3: CSVEDQGQGYEKLFF; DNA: TGCAGCGTTGAAGATCAAGGACAGGGGTATGAAAAACTGTTTTTT
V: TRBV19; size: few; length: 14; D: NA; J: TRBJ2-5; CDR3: CATDEGKGLETQYF; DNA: TGTGCCACCGATGAAGGGAAGGGGCTGGAGACCCAGTACTTC
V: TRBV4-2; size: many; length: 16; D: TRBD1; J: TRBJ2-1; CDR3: CASSQGIWDSYNEQFF; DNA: TGTGCCAGCAGCCAAGGGATCTGGGACAGCTACAATGAGCAGTTCTTC
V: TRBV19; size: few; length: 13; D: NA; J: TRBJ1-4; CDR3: CASSIRTYEKLFF; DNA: TGTGCCAGTAGTATCAGAACCTATGAAAAACTGTTTTTT
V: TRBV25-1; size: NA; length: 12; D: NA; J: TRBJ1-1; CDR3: CASGREASEAFF; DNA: TGTGCCAGCGGTAGGGAGGCCAGTGAAGCTTTCTTT
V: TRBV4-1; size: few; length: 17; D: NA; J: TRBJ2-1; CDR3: CASSQDFLRLKDNEQFF; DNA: TGCGCCAGCAGCCAAGATTTTTTACGCCTAAAGGACAATGAGCAGTTCTTC
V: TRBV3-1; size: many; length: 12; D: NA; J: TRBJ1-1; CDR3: CASSQWTDEAFF; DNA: TGTGCCAGCAGCCAGTGGACAGACGAAGCTTTCTTT
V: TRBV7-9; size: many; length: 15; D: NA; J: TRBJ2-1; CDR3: CASSNEDLQYNEQFF; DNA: TGTGCCAGCAGCAACGAAGATCTACAATACAATGAGCAGTTCTTC
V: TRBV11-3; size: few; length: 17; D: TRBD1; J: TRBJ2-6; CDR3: CASSLDRGPSGANVLTF; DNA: TGTGCCAGCAGCTTGGACAGGGGGCCATCGGGGGCCAACGTCCTGACTTTC
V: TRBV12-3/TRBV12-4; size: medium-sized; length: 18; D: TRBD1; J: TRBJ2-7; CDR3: CASRPGTGGPKTPYEQYF; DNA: TGTGCCAGCAGGCCCGGGACAGGGGGTCCGAAAACCCCCTACGAGCAGTACTTC
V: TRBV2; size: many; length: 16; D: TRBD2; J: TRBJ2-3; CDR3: CASSGTSGRNTDTQYF; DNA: TGTGCCAGCAGTGGGACTAGCGGGAGAAACACAGATACGCAGTATTTT
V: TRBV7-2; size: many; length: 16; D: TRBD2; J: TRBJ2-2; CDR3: CASSLAVAGNTGELFF; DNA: TGTGCCAGCAGCTTAGCGGTAGCGGGGAACACCGGGGAGCTGTTTTTT
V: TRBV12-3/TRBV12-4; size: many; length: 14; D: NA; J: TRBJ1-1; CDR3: CASSPGLLRGLAFF; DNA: TGTGCCAGCAGTCCAGGTCTTCTTAGGGGTTTGGCTTTCTTT
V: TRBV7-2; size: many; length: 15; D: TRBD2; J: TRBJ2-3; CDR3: CASSQLAGGLDTQYF; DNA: TGTGCCAGCAGCCAACTAGCGGGAGGCTTGGATACGCAGTATTTT
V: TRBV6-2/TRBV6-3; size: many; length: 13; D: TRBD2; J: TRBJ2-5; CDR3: CASSSGLAGTQYF; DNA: TGTGCCAGCAGCTCGGGACTAGCGGGGACCCAGTACTTC
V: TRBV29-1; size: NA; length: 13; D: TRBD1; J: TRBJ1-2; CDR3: CSAQGQGRGGYTF; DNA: TGCAGCGCCCAAGGACAGGGGAGGGGTGGCTACACCTTC
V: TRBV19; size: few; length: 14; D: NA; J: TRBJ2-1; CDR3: CASSAIGSYNEQFF; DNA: TGTGCCAGTAGTGCCATCGGTTCCTACAATGAGCAGTTCTTC
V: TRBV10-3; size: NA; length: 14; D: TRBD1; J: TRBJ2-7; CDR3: CAISDGTGGDEQYF; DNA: TGTGCCATCAGTGATGGGACAGGAGGCGACGAGCAGTACTTC
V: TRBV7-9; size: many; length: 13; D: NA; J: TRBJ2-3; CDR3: CASSSQGGDTQYF; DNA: TGTGCCAGCAGCTCCCAGGGGGGGGATACGCAGTATTTT
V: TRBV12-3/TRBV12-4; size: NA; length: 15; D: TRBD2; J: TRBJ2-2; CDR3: CASRMAGRVTGELFF; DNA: TGTGCCAGCAGAATGGCCGGGAGGGTGACCGGGGAGCTGTTTTTT
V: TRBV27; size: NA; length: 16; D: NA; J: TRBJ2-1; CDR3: CASSLAHDTFYNEQFF; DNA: TGTGCCAGCAGTTTAGCCCATGACACCTTTTACAATGAGCAGTTCTTC
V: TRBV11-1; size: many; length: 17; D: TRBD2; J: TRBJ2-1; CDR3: CASSPRTSGSTNNEQFF; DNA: TGTGCCAGCAGCCCCCGGACTAGCGGGAGCACTAACAATGAGCAGTTCTTC
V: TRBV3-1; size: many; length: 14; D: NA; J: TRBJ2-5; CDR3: CASRRLVDQETQYF; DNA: TGTGCCAGCAGGCGACTAGTGGACCAAGAGACCCAGTACTTC
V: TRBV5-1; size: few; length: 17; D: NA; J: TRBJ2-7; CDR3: CASSLGGGYENSYEQYF; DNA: TGCGCCAGCAGCTTGGGTGGGGGGTATGAAAACTCCTACGAGCAGTACTTC
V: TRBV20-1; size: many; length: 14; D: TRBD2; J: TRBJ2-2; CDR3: CSARTRFGTGELFF; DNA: TGCAGTGCTCGGACTAGATTTGGCACCGGGGAGCTGTTTTTT
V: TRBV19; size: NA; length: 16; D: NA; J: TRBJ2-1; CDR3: CASSPGWGKNYNEQFF; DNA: TGTGCCAGTAGCCCGGGCTGGGGGAAGAATTACAATGAGCAGTTCTTC
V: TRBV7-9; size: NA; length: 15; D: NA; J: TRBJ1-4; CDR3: CASSPIAHRNEKLFF; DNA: TGTGCCAGCAGCCCCATAGCGCATAGGAATGAAAAACTGTTTTTT
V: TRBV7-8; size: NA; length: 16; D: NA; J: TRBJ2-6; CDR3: CASSFRRQSGANVLTF; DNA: TGTGCCAGCAGCTTTCGCAGGCAATCTGGGGCCAACGTCCTGACTTTC
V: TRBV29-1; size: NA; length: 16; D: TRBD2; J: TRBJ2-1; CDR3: CSVTDRVSGSPNEQFF; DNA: TGCAGCGTCACCGATAGGGTTAGCGGGAGTCCAAATGAGCAGTTCTTC
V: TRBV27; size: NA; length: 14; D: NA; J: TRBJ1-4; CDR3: CASSLWGVGEKLFF; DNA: TGTGCCAGCAGTTTATGGGGCGTAGGGGAAAAACTGTTTTTT
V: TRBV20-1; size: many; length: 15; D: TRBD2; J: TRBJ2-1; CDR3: CSAPRAGYSYNEQFF; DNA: TGCAGTGCTCCGAGAGCGGGATACTCCTACAATGAGCAGTTCTTC
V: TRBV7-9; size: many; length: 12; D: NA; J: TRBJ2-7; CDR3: CASSLESYEQYF; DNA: TGTGCCAGCAGCTTAGAAAGCTACGAGCAGTACTTC